This T cell receptor (beta chain) was captured by sequencing in a study of vaccination and CD4 T cells after COVID-19. Once obtained from cultured CD4+ T cells, the DNA was sequenced using the Oncomine TCR Beta short-read assay. MiXCR was run by TCRdb on the PCR reads, yielding one entry per CDR3 protein. The repertoire holds some 11,000 distinct CDR3 sequences, with 60% to 75% as singletons. The treatment: approximately nine-day PBMC culture with coronavirus spike peptide pools or control peptides (ViraFEST assay). Worth noting for this clonotype: The antigen remains unidentified.

V was trimmed by 4 bases and J by 0 bases, leaving 13 bases between them. CDR3 size: 16 residues. The V gene's germline CDR1 is SGHTA and CDR2 FQGNSA. This receptor was obtained from a human donor who had recovered from COVID-19. Sequencing input: CD4+ T cells from blood, cultured in vitro. The rearrangement joins TRBV7-2 to TRBJ1-5; D is possibly TRBD1 (5 bases). The CDR3 loop reads CASSYEGFYSNQPQHF. The DNA of the CDR3 is TGTGCCAGCAGCTATGAGGGGTTCTATAGCAATCAGCCCCAGCATTTT. Drawing the rest from reference TRBV7-2 and TRBJ1-5, the complete variable domain is GAGVSQSPSNKVTEKGKDVELRCDPISGHTALYWYRQSLGQGLEFLIYFQGNSAPDKSGLPSDRFSAERTGGSVSTLTIQRTQQEDSAVYLCASSYEGFYSNQPQHFGDGTRLSIL.